This is a list of T cell receptor beta chains from one sample in a study of blood T cell repertoires in COVID-19. Here immunoSEQ multiplex PCR was the method, and the copy in TCRdb shows in-frame clones only, minus some. Among a few hundred thousand clones listed, about 88% were seen once. Sequences were obtained from PBMCs or T cells enriched from blood (not recorded which). The source of these receptors is a woman aged 18-35 years who had been exposed to COVID-19. CDR3s include the opening cysteine and the closing phenylalanine or tryptophan. D genes are given only for firm matches. A clone size is listed for some rows: how often the clone was seen (once, few, many), or a class if it is expanded.

D: -; size: -; J: TRBJ2-4; length: 15; V: TRBV5-4; CDR3: CASSPDAAGGNIQYF; DNA: TGTGCCAGCAGCCCAGATGCAGCAGGGGGGAACATTCAGTACTTC
D: TRBD1; size: -; J: TRBJ1-5; length: 16; V: TRBV7-2; CDR3: CASSLAGTGGNQPQHF; DNA: TGTGCCAGCAGCTTAGCCGGGACAGGGGGCAATCAGCCCCAGCATTTT
D: -; size: -; J: TRBJ2-1; length: 16; V: TRBV27; CDR3: CASSVTPYSSYNEQFF; DNA: TGTGCCAGCAGTGTGACTCCCTATAGCTCCTACAATGAGCAGTTCTTC
D: TRBD1; size: -; J: TRBJ1-1; length: 16; V: TRBV5-6; CDR3: CASSQRTGALVTEAFF; DNA: TGTGCCAGCAGCCAGAGGACAGGAGCCCTGGTCACTGAAGCTTTCTTT
D: TRBD1; size: -; J: TRBJ1-4; length: 14; V: TRBV6-1; CDR3: CASSEGGQHEKLFF; DNA: TGTGCCAGCAGTGAAGGGGGACAGCATGAAAAACTGTTTTTT
D: -; size: -; J: TRBJ2-2; length: 14; V: TRBV29-1; CDR3: CSVESVGGSGELFF; DNA: TGCAGCGTTGAATCCGTTGGGGGGTCCGGGGAGCTGTTTTTT
D: -; size: -; J: TRBJ2-3; length: 17; V: TRBV4-1; CDR3: CASSQEGNPLSGDTQYF; DNA: TGCGCCAGCAGCCAAGAAGGGAATCCCCTAAGCGGAGATACGCAGTATTTT
D: -; size: -; J: TRBJ2-7; length: 15; V: TRBV7-6; CDR3: CASSLVESPSYEQYF; DNA: TGTGCCAGCAGCTTAGTAGAGTCCCCAAGCTACGAGCAGTACTTC
D: -; size: -; J: TRBJ1-2; length: 19; V: TRBV15; CDR3: CATSRVGPGHRIGNYGYTF; DNA: TGTGCCACCAGCAGAGTTGGGCCGGGACACAGAATCGGAAACTATGGCTACACCTTC
D: TRBD1; size: -; J: TRBJ1-5; length: 16; V: TRBV2; CDR3: CASAGQGAQSNQPQHF; DNA: TGTGCCAGCGCGGGACAGGGGGCGCAGAGCAATCAGCCCCAGCATTTT
D: TRBD2; size: -; J: TRBJ2-7; length: 12; V: TRBV10-2; CDR3: CASTSIAGEQYF; DNA: TGCGCCAGCACCTCCATAGCGGGGGAGCAGTACTTC
D: TRBD1; size: -; J: TRBJ1-5; length: 17; V: TRBV7-8; CDR3: CASSLAFRQGAGQPQHF; DNA: TGTGCCAGCAGCTTAGCTTTCCGACAGGGGGCAGGTCAGCCCCAGCATTTT
D: -; size: -; J: TRBJ1-2; length: 15; V: TRBV24-1; CDR3: CATSFSGQPNYGYTF; DNA: TGTGCCACCAGTTTCTCAGGGCAACCTAACTATGGCTACACCTTC
D: TRBD1; size: -; J: TRBJ1-2; length: 12; V: TRBV28; CDR3: CASSLTGDGYTF; DNA: TGTGCCAGCAGTCTGACAGGGGATGGCTACACCTTC
D: -; size: -; J: TRBJ1-1; length: 14; V: TRBV19; CDR3: CASSIGGGNTEAFF; DNA: TGTGCCAGTAGTATAGGAGGGGGGAACACTGAAGCTTTCTTT
D: -; size: -; J: TRBJ2-7; length: 14; V: TRBV9; CDR3: CASSGGGGAHEQYF; DNA: TGTGCCAGCAGTGGAGGGGGAGGGGCCCACGAGCAGTACTTC
D: -; size: -; J: TRBJ1-2; length: 17; V: TRBV6-4; CDR3: CASSHTGGATINYGYTF; DNA: TGTGCCAGCAGTCACACGGGGGGGGCCACCATTAACTATGGCTACACCTTC
D: TRBD1; size: once; J: TRBJ2-1; length: 15; V: TRBV5-1; CDR3: CASSWLGQGDNEQFF; DNA: TGCGCCAGCAGCTGGCTGGGACAGGGGGACAATGAGCAGTTCTTC
D: -; size: -; J: TRBJ2-2; length: 14; V: TRBV18; CDR3: CASSPRGPTGELFF; DNA: TGTGCCAGCTCACCACGAGGCCCCACCGGGGAGCTGTTTTTT
D: TRBD1; size: few; J: TRBJ1-2; length: 16; V: TRBV18; CDR3: CASSPGTGLANYGYTF; DNA: TGTGCCAGCTCACCGGGGACAGGTTTGGCTAACTATGGCTACACCTTC
D: TRBD1; size: -; J: TRBJ2-5; length: 17; V: TRBV7-8; CDR3: CASSLATGINPVGTQYF; DNA: TGTGCCAGCAGCTTAGCGACAGGGATAAACCCCGTCGGGACCCAGTACTTC
D: -; size: -; J: TRBJ1-1; length: 11; V: TRBV6-9; CDR3: CASNRDMEAFF; DNA: TGTGCCAGCAACCGGGACATGGAAGCTTTCTTT
D: TRBD1; size: -; J: TRBJ2-1; length: 14; V: TRBV5-4; CDR3: CASSPGTDPETLFF; DNA: TGTGCCAGCAGCCCCGGGACAGACCCGGAAACGTTGTTCTTC
D: -; size: -; J: TRBJ2-1; length: 13; V: TRBV6-5; CDR3: CASSRAVNNEQFF; DNA: TGTGCCAGCAGCAGGGCGGTAAACAATGAGCAGTTCTTC
D: TRBD1; size: -; J: TRBJ2-3; length: 17; V: TRBV18; CDR3: CASSPSRDRLSTDTQYF; DNA: TGTGCCAGCTCACCGTCCCGGGACAGACTCAGCACAGATACGCAGTATTTT
D: TRBD1; size: -; J: TRBJ1-2; length: 15; V: TRBV28; CDR3: CASSFPRQGGYGYTF; DNA: TGTGCCAGCAGTTTTCCTCGACAGGGTGGCTATGGCTACACCTTC
D: -; size: -; J: TRBJ1-2; length: 14; V: TRBV20-1; CDR3: CSASRQGSNYGYTF; DNA: TGCAGTGCTAGTCGGCAGGGATCTAACTATGGCTACACCTTC
D: TRBD2; size: -; J: TRBJ2-1; length: 17; V: TRBV5-1; CDR3: CASSLTSGVFSYNEQFF; DNA: TGCGCCAGCAGTTTGACTAGCGGGGTATTCTCCTACAATGAGCAGTTCTTC
D: -; size: -; J: TRBJ1-2; length: 15; V: TRBV29-1; CDR3: CSVEGRLEGNYGYTF; DNA: TGCAGCGTTGAGGGCCGACTAGAGGGTAACTATGGCTACACCTTC
D: -; size: once; J: TRBJ2-7; length: 14; V: TRBV11-3; CDR3: CASSLGTTMTEQYF; DNA: TGTGCCAGCAGCTTAGGTACTACGATGACCGAGCAGTACTTC
D: -; size: -; J: TRBJ2-1; length: 15; V: TRBV7-8; CDR3: CASSIQGGPYNEQFF; DNA: TGTGCCAGCAGCATACAAGGCGGGCCCTACAATGAGCAGTTCTTC
D: -; size: -; J: TRBJ1-5; length: 16; V: TRBV4-1; CDR3: CASSLSRTDSNQPQHF; DNA: TGCGCCAGCAGCCTAAGCCGGACAGACTCTAATCAGCCCCAGCATTTT
D: -; size: -; J: TRBJ2-3; length: 13; V: TRBV15; CDR3: CATRQSLVSPQYF; DNA: TGTGCCACCCGGCAGAGCCTAGTTTCACCGCAGTATTTT
D: -; size: -; J: TRBJ1-2; length: 12; V: TRBV4-2; CDR3: CASSQAGIGYTF; DNA: TGTGCCAGCAGCCAAGCAGGGATCGGCTACACCTTC
D: -; size: -; J: TRBJ2-1; length: 13; V: TRBV10-1; CDR3: CASSPGVYNEQFF; DNA: TGCGCCAGCAGCCCCGGGGTCTACAATGAGCAGTTCTTC
D: -; size: -; J: TRBJ1-3; length: 15; V: TRBV7-2; CDR3: CASSLGGQGRNTIYF; DNA: TGTGCCAGCAGCTTAGGTGGGCAGGGGAGAAACACCATATATTTT
D: -; size: -; J: TRBJ1-4; length: 16; V: TRBV9; CDR3: CASSATGAGTNEKLFF; DNA: TGTGCCAGCAGCGCGACAGGTGCAGGAACTAATGAAAAACTGTTTTTT
D: TRBD2; size: -; J: TRBJ2-7; length: 14; V: TRBV5-1; CDR3: CASSLGPAGGEQYF; DNA: TGCGCCAGCAGCTTGGGGCCAGCGGGAGGGGAGCAGTACTTC
D: TRBD1; size: -; J: TRBJ2-1; length: 15; V: TRBV7-7; CDR3: CASSLIAGGKDEQFF; DNA: TGTGCTAGCAGCTTAATTGCAGGGGGCAAGGATGAGCAGTTCTTC
D: -; size: once; J: TRBJ2-7; length: 13; V: TRBV19; CDR3: CASSRSDRTRQYF; DNA: TGTGCCAGTAGTCGAAGCGACAGGACGCGACAGTACTTC
D: TRBD1; size: -; J: TRBJ2-7; length: 15; V: TRBV27; CDR3: CASSLSSQGVREQYF; DNA: TGTGCCAGCAGTTTATCGAGCCAGGGGGTTCGCGAGCAGTACTTC
D: -; size: -; J: TRBJ1-2; length: 15; V: TRBV5-1; CDR3: CASSLLGVPGYGYTF; DNA: TGCGCCAGCAGCTTGCTCGGGGTGCCCGGGTATGGCTACACCTTC
D: -; size: -; J: TRBJ1-2; length: 14; V: TRBV5-4; CDR3: CASSPVPADYGYTF; DNA: TGTGCCAGCAGCCCCGTACCCGCGGACTATGGCTACACCTTC
D: -; size: -; J: TRBJ2-3; length: 16; V: TRBV9; CDR3: CASSPSGGLFTDTQYF; DNA: TGTGCCAGCAGCCCCTCGGGGGGCTTATTCACAGATACGCAGTATTTT
D: TRBD2; size: -; J: TRBJ2-7; length: 16; V: TRBV7-2; CDR3: CASSLSSSGVPYEQYF; DNA: TGTGCCAGCAGCTTATCTTCTAGCGGGGTACCCTACGAGCAGTACTTC
D: -; size: -; J: TRBJ1-5; length: 13; V: TRBV9; CDR3: CASSVGVNQPQHF; DNA: TGTGCCAGCAGCGTTGGAGTAAATCAGCCCCAGCATTTT
D: TRBD2; size: -; J: TRBJ2-2; length: 16; V: TRBV7-9; CDR3: CASSYPTSGSPGELFF; DNA: TGTGCCAGCAGCTACCCGACTAGCGGGAGCCCCGGGGAGCTGTTTTTT